This T cell receptor beta chain stems from a study of T cell changes during pregnancy in multiple sclerosis (dated by TCRdb to the late 2010s). At the level of the whole study: In women with multiple sclerosis, the researchers looked at how the T cell repertoire shifted as pregnancy progressed.

The method was the immunoSEQ multiplex PCR assay. In its TCRdb copy, this immuneACCESS table keeps in-frame sequences only and misses some clones. Where compared with another copy, unresolved V genes explain less than half of these, and the others have no known cause. Recorded for this sample are 66,000 or so clones; over 75% of them occurred a single time. The top ten clonotypes cover roughly 5.7% of the sample. CDR1 and CDR2 were assigned from the germline V gene as SGHDN and FVKESK. The CDR3 spans 14 residues, from the cysteine through the phenylalanine. The entry retains the CDR3 DNA only, 42 bases that are in frame from base 1. Relative to germline, V is missing 8 bases and J is missing 4 bases, with 9 bases of the junction outside any gene match. To note about this clone: Its antigen is not yet known. Base quality data are lacking; no much larger clone is found one base away.

This specimen consisted of CD8+ T cells from peripheral blood mononuclear cells, obtained before pregnancy. This TCR was sampled from a female donor with multiple sclerosis, enrolled in a pregnancy study. Recombination linked TRBV14 to TRBJ2-7; 9 central nucleotides agree with TRBD1. The CDR3 protein is CASANRDRVYEQYF. The DNA sequence reads TGTGCCAGCGCGAACCGGGACAGGGTTTACGAGCAGTACTTC. The entire variable domain, with the stretches around the CDR3 drawn from the reference TRBV14 and TRBJ2-7 proteins, is EAGVTQFPSHSVIEKGQTVTLRCDPISGHDNLYWYRRVMGKEIKFLLHFVKESKQDESGMPNNRFLAERTGGTYSTLKVQPAELEDSGVYFCASANRDRVYEQYFGPGTRLTVT.